Below, 13 T cell receptor beta chains from the same sample are listed, as sequenced in a study of T-cell reconstitution after alpha-beta-depleted transplantation in children. Preparation of the TCRbeta library was carried out with unique molecular identifiers. TCRdb re-derived calls from the PCR reads in MiXCR, one entry per CDR3 protein. The sample shows a few hundred thousand distinct CDR3 sequences, about a tenth of them seen only once. The source was PBMCs from the stem cell graft donor, collected from the stem cell graft. These receptors were collected from a human donor who donated a stem cell graft to a child with acute lymphoblastic leukemia.

V and J are TRBV29-1 and TRBJ2-2; tentatively, D is TRBD1 (5 bases). The length of the CDR3 is 13 residues. The V gene's germline CDR1 is SQVTM and CDR2 ANQGSEA. Trimming left V 4 bases short and J 0 bases short, with 6 bases between. The CDR3 loop is CSVGRANTGELFF. The CDR3 DNA reads as TGCAGCGTTGGCAGGGCGAACACCGGGGAGCTGTTTTTT.

The CDR3 DNA reads TGCAGTGCTATTAGGACTAGCGGGGGCCATACGCAGTATTTT. Its protein is CSAIRTSGGHTQYF. This sequence joins TRBV20-1 and TRBJ2-3, with 13 bases aligning to TRBD2. Germline CDR1 and CDR2: DFQATT and SNEGSKA (reference sequence). This CDR3 is 14 amino acids long. J gave up 7 bases and V 4 bases, and 5 bases lay outside the gene matches.

This chain links TRBV5-1 with TRBJ2-7; D is tentatively TRBD1 or TRBD2 (6 bases each). Germline CDR1 is SGHRS and CDR2 is YFSETQ. The CDR3 runs to 15 residues. The V end lost 4 bases, the J end lost 6 bases, and 20 bases lay between the germline ends. CDR3 in DNA: TGCGCCAGCAGCCTGACAGGTCCCATGGGAGGCGAGCAGTACTTC. Translating gives CASSLTGPMGGEQYF.

V and J are TRBV3-1 and TRBJ1-5; D remains unclear. The CDR3 runs 15 residues. The V end was cut by 2 bases, the J end by 3 bases, with 11 bases between. CDR1 and CDR2 from the germline V gene are LGHDT and YNNKEL (reference sequence). CDR3 bases: TGTGCCAGCAGCCAATTACACGGCACCAATCAGCCCCAGCATTTT. The encoded protein is CASSQLHGTNQPQHF.

This chain links TRBV12-3 or TRBV12-4 with TRBJ2-3; 7 bases fit TRBD1. CDR3 length: 17 residues. Trimming took 3 bases from V and 0 from J; bases not matched to a gene: 9. CDR3 sequence: CASSFPDRSSSTDTQYF. The CDR3 DNA is TGTGCCAGCAGTTTCCCGGACAGGAGCTCAAGCACAGATACGCAGTATTTT.

This clonotype was seen ten or more times. The chain carries TRBV7-3 and TRBJ2-3; 8 bases are a match to TRBD2. This CDR3 comprises 15 residues. CDR1 is SGHTA and CDR2 is FQGTGA in the germline V gene. Trimming at V came to 5 bases and at J to 0 bases, leaving 4 bases not matched to a gene. DNA for the CDR3: TGTGCCAGCAGCCCTTTAGCGGGGAGCACAGATACGCAGTATTTT. Translated, it gives CASSPLAGSTDTQYF.

The chain uses TRBV28 and TRBJ2-1; the D gene is possibly TRBD1 (6 bases). Germline V gives CDR1 MDHEN, CDR2 SYDVKM. This CDR3 comprises 17 residues. The V end lost 5 bases, the J end lost 2 bases, and 19 bases lay between the germline ends. As DNA, the CDR3 is TGTGCCAGCAGTCCTCACAGGGAATTATCGACCTACAATGAGCAGTTCTTC. The encoded protein is CASSPHRELSTYNEQFF.

This clonotype has only one observation. The chain combines TRBV4-3 with TRBJ2-5; D may be TRBD2 (5 bases). V gave up 1 base and J gave up 7 bases, with 10 bases separating them. The CDR3 has 13 amino acids. From germline, CDR1 is LGHNA and CDR2 YSLEER. The CDR3 is CASSQVGGGTQYF. Written as DNA, the CDR3 is TGCGCCAGCAGCCAAGTAGGAGGCGGGACCCAGTACTTC.

In this sample, this clonotype turned up a few times. The V call is TRBV12-3 or TRBV12-4, the J call TRBJ2-1; 12 bases line up with TRBD2. The CDR3 is 18 amino acids. Trimming removed 10 bases from V and 3 bases from J; junction bases left unmatched: 16. In DNA, the CDR3 is TGTGCCACAACAGGGACTAGCGGGTTCACACTGGTCTACAATGAGCAGTTCTTC. It translates to CATTGTSGFTLVYNEQFF.

This rearrangement joins TRBV12-3 or TRBV12-4 to TRBJ1-5; perhaps TRBD1 as D (6 bases). This CDR3 comprises 17 residues. Trimming removed 5 bases from V and 2 bases from J, with 19 bases in between. The CDR3 nucleotides are TGTGCCAGCAGTCCCGGTGTGTGGGGGCGAGGCAATCAGCCCCAGCATTTT. As protein: CASSPGVWGRGNQPQHF.

J is TRBJ2-7 and V is TRBV11-2; D unclear. Trimming cost V 4 bases and J 1 base, with 8 bases left between them. The CDR3 totals 13 residues. Germline CDR1 SGHAT, CDR2 FQNNGV. The CDR3 DNA reads TGTGCCAGCAGCTGGGCTAGATCCTACGAGCAGTACTTC. It encodes CASSWARSYEQYF.

This clonotype was found a few times. The chain couples TRBV5-4 to TRBJ1-1, with D perhaps matching TRBD1 (6 bases). The CDR3 totals 14 residues. Germline values: CDR1 SGHNT, CDR2 YYREEE (reference sequence). Trimming pared 1 base from V and 9 bases from J, leaving 16 bases between. The CDR3 spells CASSLYREEGKAFF. CDR3 nucleotides: TGTGCCAGCAGCTTGTACAGGGAGGAGGGAAAAGCTTTCTTT.

In its sample, this clonotype was seen a few times. For the CDR3, the DNA is TGCAGCGCGTCTTATGGGACTAGCGGCTACGAGCAGTACTTC. It codes for CSASYGTSGYEQYF. V and J are TRBV20-1 and TRBJ2-7, with TRBD2 matching over 11 bases. Germline lookup yields CDR1 DFQATT and CDR2 SNEGSKA (reference sequence). The CDR3 sequence is 14 residues long.